This TCR beta chain stems from a study of cytomegalovirus exposure and HLA in healthy donors. This clone appeared once. The CDR3 sequence is 14 residues long. Germline V gene data show CDR1 as SGHVS and CDR2 as FNYEAQ. The V gene lost 0 bases and the J gene lost 0 bases, with 5 bases spanning the gap. The PCR had 60 Vbeta and 13 Jbeta primers. Method: immunoSEQ multiplex PCR; TCRdb's copy keeps in-frame clones and lacks some. The table includes some 57,000 clones, around 70% detected once. The sample was PBMCs. The V and J genes are TRBV7-6 and TRBJ1-1; weak D call: TRBD1 (5 bases). This TCR was recovered from a woman aged 60-75 years in good health and CMV-seropositive. In nucleotides, the CDR3 is TGTGCCAGCAGCTTAGCAGGGGTGAACACTGAAGCTTTCTTT. Protein sequence: CASSLAGVNTEAFF.